This TCR beta chain was sequenced during a study of blood T cells in healthy people across ages. Study-level findings and limits: A greater number of naive CD4+ cells and higher diversity distinguished long-lived donors from aged donors.

Alongside a J-beta primer mix, a sample-barcoded 5' primer served in a second PCR lasting about 7 to 12 cycles. All samples yielded 3 million or more CDR3-containing paired-end reads. Using its own MiXCR run on the 5' RACE reads, TCRdb lists one record per CDR3 protein. The table records hundreds of thousands of distinct CDR3 sequences, approximately 40% of them present only once. Remarks on this clonotype: Antigen unknown.

CDR3 length: 16 residues. The germline V and J ends were trimmed by 10 bases and 8 bases, with 29 bases remaining between them. Germline V gives CDR1 SGHTA, CDR2 FQGNSA. The gene calls are TRBV7-2 and TRBJ1-2, with D possibly matching TRBD1 (5 bases). The clonotype comes from a man older than 75 in good health. Sequencing was performed on blood. The CDR3 is CATPRQGPRRGGGYTF. The DNA for the CDR3 is TGTGCCACCCCAAGGCAGGGTCCACGTAGGGGAGGGGGCTACACCTTC.